The present T cell receptor (beta chain) was sequenced within a study of shared clonotypes between healthy human individuals (dated by TCRdb to 2020 to 2021). As for the study more broadly: Two women and a few men aged 18 to 49 years were included in the cohort. To estimate repertoire size and how much clonotypes are shared between individuals, the study performed deep sequencing of blood TCR repertoires from roughly five healthy adults. For each donor, CD4 naive and CD4 memory were each given three plates, CD8 naive was given two plates, and CD8 memory was given one plate. To increase sequencing depth and limit assay-specific biases, TCR repertoire library preparation and sequencing were carried out by different laboratories using diverse techniques. Per donor, leukapheresis produced somewhere between about 0.94 and 9 billion PBMCs. The paper's findings and limits, for the study overall: Higher generation probabilities were observed for clonotypes shared by all four sorted-subset donors than for non-shared clonotypes. Sampling was restricted to blood, and TCR repertoires in tissues likely differ from the TCR repertoires found in blood. Pairwise subsampling led to the expectation that sequencing depth would affect the degree of clonotype sharing among donors. Estimated clonotype richness was generally larger for naive than for memory subsets. Rarefaction of sorted-subset datasets indicated incomplete sequencing despite the large sequencing depth. When several donors were compared, the shared fraction of clonotypes was roughly 5% for naive CD4, roughly 3.4% for naive CD8, 2.3% for memory CD4, and less than 0.5% for memory CD8. Because the study included only a small number of donors, the genetic and exposure-history diversity represented was limited.

This clone showed up many times. The clone's antigen remains unknown. Base qualities are not provided; no much larger clone lies one nucleotide away. In the same sample, other DNA sequences code for this CDR3. Using the deep immunoSEQ assay, TCR CDR3 regions were amplified from genomic DNA by multiplex PCR. Extracted genomic DNA from each cell subset was spread evenly across all wells of several immunoSEQ 96-well plates, with each plate serving as a replicate. Each replicate PCR for sorted subsets received about 200 ng genomic DNA, equal to tens of thousands of T cell genomes. Purified libraries were quantified with a Qubit 3.0 fluorometer, sized on a Bioanalyzer 2100, and re-quantified with the KAPA Library Quantification kit. Every immunoSEQ 96-well plate was sequenced on a dedicated single-read 150-cycle Illumina NextSeq 550 flow cell. The study's own analysis went as follows. Because the immunoSEQ output included only junctional sequences and no quality scores, the filtering could not be the same as the filtering used for full-length reads. Sequences were annotated with PyIR, a Python wrapper for IgBLAST v1.9, and V/J genes and CDR3 were assigned using IMGT germline references. Any read was removed if the V/J assignment was weak (E-value above 1e-6), the CDR3 was missing, or the read contained stop codons, out-of-frame junctions, or ambiguous translated residues. V3J clonotypes were defined as sequences sharing the same inferred V gene, J gene, and CDR3 amino acid sequence. Percentage overlap between repertoires was computed as shared unique clonotypes divided by the size of the smaller repertoire. RTK rarefaction, the Chao1 estimator, and Recon v2.1 estimates of unobserved clonotypes were used to assess repertoire richness. Generation probabilities for all TCRbeta clonotypes obtained by the gDNA method from a handful of donors were computed using OLGA. This is the immuneACCESS table as TCRdb keeps it, with only in-frame sequences that have V and J called. A part of the clones is gone; compared with another copy, unresolved V genes explain less than half, and the rest is unexplained. That table supplies the V and J calls and clone size; D and trimming were determined from the DNA. The sample table records over a million clones; 75% to 85% of these occur just once. The leading ten clones occupy approximately 0.5% of the sample.

The donors were healthy, HIV-negative adults who had no recently reported acute infections or vaccinations. Only Caucasian adults living in Nashville, Tennessee, USA were represented among the donors. CD4+ T cells were enriched through magnetic negative selection, after which naive cells were positively selected on CD45RA and the remaining negative fraction served as the memory subset. After blood collection by leukapheresis, PBMCs were isolated using Ficoll-Histopaque density gradient centrifugation and then cryopreserved in the vapor phase of liquid nitrogen. Purity and quantity of every magnetically sorted T cell population were checked by analytical flow cytometry. Each sorted fraction had its genomic DNA isolated and then quantified by UV absorbance on a Nanodrop 2000c. CDR1 and CDR2 were assigned from the germline V gene (reference sequence) as LNHDA and SQIVND. Counted from cysteine to phenylalanine, this CDR3 has 12 amino acids. Only the CDR3 region is kept as DNA, spanning 36 bases read in frame from base 1. V is clipped by 5 bases and J by 5 bases, and the sequence between their germline boundaries is 7 bases long.

Sequencing was carried out using memory CD4+ T cells from PBMCs. The sample's cell subset or site label, in plain terms: CD45RA-negative fraction. This chain joins TRBV19 to TRBJ1-5, with no reliable assignment of the D segment. The source of this sequence is a man aged 18-30 years in good health. Some clones in this sample may be carry-over from other donors' samples. The CDR3 loop reads CASSERYQPQHF. The DNA reads TGTGCCAGTAGTGAGCGATATCAGCCCCAGCATTTT. The full variable domain, with segments outside the CDR3 supplied by the reference TRBV19 and TRBJ1-5 proteins, appears as DGGITQSPKYLFRKEGQNVTLSCEQNLNHDAMYWYRQDPGQGLRLIYYSQIVNDFQKGDIAEGYSVSREKKESFPLTVTSAQKNPTAFYLCASSERYQPQHFGDGTRLSIL.